This T cell receptor (beta chain) originates from a study of cytomegalovirus exposure and HLA in healthy donors. General study findings and limits: In a later analysis, a missense DCLRE1C variant was linked to TCR beta V- and J-gene trimming. It was reported that TCR beta sequences correctly inferred the HLA-A and HLA-B alleles for most subjects. According to an earlier analysis, most TCR beta V segments yielded productive rearrangements about 90% or about 30% of the time. For presence/absence analyses, sequencing depth was assumed to be roughly uniform across donors.

The CDR3 covers 16 residues. Trimming cost V 4 bases and J 4 bases; bases outside gene matches: 9. The V gene's germline CDR1 is MDHEN and CDR2 SYDVKM. As for this clone: Its antigen is unidentified.

Amplification used 60 Vbeta primers and 13 Jbeta primers. This table comes from immunoSEQ multiplex PCR, and its TCRdb copy is limited to in-frame clones, with some not included. Of about 140,000 clones listed, around 80% are singletons. The TCR sequence derives from a female donor in good health and CMV-seropositive. The chain has TRBV28 and TRBJ2-3; 9 bases fit TRBD1. The sequencing sample was made of PBMCs. Here the CDR3 reads CASSSYGTGSPDTQYF. DNA for the CDR3: TGTGCCAGCAGTTCGTACGGGACAGGGAGCCCAGATACGCAGTATTTT. The whole variable domain, filled in from reference TRBV28 and TRBJ2-3, reads DVKVTQSSRYLVKRTGEKVFLECVQDMDHENMFWYRQDPGLGLRLIYFSYDVKMKEKGDIPEGYSVSREKKERFSLILESASTNQTSMYLCASSSYGTGSPDTQYFGPGTRLTVL.